Shown below are 15 T cell receptor beta chains from a single sample sequenced in a study of cytomegalovirus exposure and HLA in healthy donors. This PCR relied on a set of 60 Vbeta primers and 13 Jbeta primers. Assay used: immunoSEQ multiplex PCR; TCRdb lists only in-frame clones, some missing. Among under 250,000 clones listed, 78% were seen once. Sequencing input: PBMCs. All receptors come from a boy aged 5-17 years in good health and CMV-seronegative.

V and J are TRBV6-5 and TRBJ2-5; tentatively, D is TRBD2 (5 bases). The DNA end is a closer match to TRBJ2-7, so the J assignment may be wrong. This CDR3 spans 13 amino acids. The germline gives CDR1 MNHEY, CDR2 SVGAGI. CDR3 DNA sequence: TGTGCCAGCAGCCCCCCGGGGTGGCACGAGCAGTACTTC. Its protein product is CASSPPGWHEQYF.

This chain uses TRBV6-5 with TRBJ2-7; the match to TRBD1 covers 11 bases. This CDR3 comprises 14 residues. Germline-derived CDR1 and CDR2 are MNHEY and SVGAGI. V shed 5 bases, J shed 5 bases, and the junction held 5 bases outside the gene matches. The CDR3 sequence: CASSLRDRGNEQYF. DNA of the CDR3: TGTGCCAGCAGTCTCCGGGACAGGGGGAACGAGCAGTACTTC.

The V gene is TRBV7-2, the J gene TRBJ2-7, with TRBD2 identical over 8 bases. This CDR3 spans 13 amino acids. In germline, CDR1 is SGHTA, CDR2 FQGNSA. J was trimmed by 3 bases and V by 5 bases; bases with no gene match: 3. Here the CDR3 DNA reads TGTGCCAGCAGCCGGAGCGGGAGCTACGAGCAGTACTTC. The encoded protein is CASSRSGSYEQYF.

The V and J genes are TRBV11-2 and TRBJ2-7, with 8 bases fitting TRBD2. Losses at the gene ends were 5 bases for V and 3 bases for J; bases not matched to a gene: 21. The length of the CDR3 is 19 residues. Germline V gene sequence: CDR1 SGHAT, CDR2 FQNNGV. The CDR3 spells CASSPLFRFLKRELYEQYF. CDR3 DNA: TGTGCCAGCAGCCCCTTGTTTCGGTTCCTAAAGCGGGAGCTCTACGAGCAGTACTTC.

The J gene is TRBJ1-5, the V gene TRBV6-1, with TRBD1 matching 8 bases. The junction had 13 bases not matched to a gene; V was cut back by 5 bases and J by 4 bases. The CDR3 spans 17 residues. Germline CDR1 and CDR2: MNHNS and SASEGT. The CDR3 loop reads CASSQGDRGQSNQPQHF. The CDR3 coding sequence is TGTGCCAGCAGTCAAGGTGACAGGGGCCAATCTAATCAGCCCCAGCATTTT.

The chain carries TRBV5-5 and TRBJ1-5; D remains unclear. The V end was cut by 2 bases, the J end by 1 base, with 4 bases between. CDR1 and CDR2 from the germline V gene are SGHKS and YYEKEE (reference sequence). The length of the CDR3 is 13 residues. As DNA, the CDR3 is TGTGCCAGCAGCTTCGTCAGCAATCAGCCCCAGCATTTT. Its protein product is CASSFVSNQPQHF.

This chain links TRBV4-2 with TRBJ2-2, with D possibly TRBD2 on 5 matching bases. Trimming removed 0 bases at V and 1 base at J, with 12 bases between. CDR1 LGHNA and CDR2 YNFKEQ come from the germline V gene. The CDR3 covers 17 residues. The CDR3 sequence: CASSQDLATKNTGELFF. In nucleotides, the CDR3 is TGTGCCAGCAGCCAAGATTTGGCGACTAAGAACACCGGGGAGCTGTTTTTT.

The chain links TRBV11-1 to TRBJ2-3; 8 nucleotides match TRBD1. Germline CDR1 SGHAT, CDR2 FQDESV (reference sequence). The CDR3 contains 13 residues. V shed 4 bases and J 8 bases; nucleotides not matched to a gene: 5. The CDR3 DNA sequence: TGTGCCAGCAGCTGGACAGGGAGCCGTACGCAGTATTTT. Protein: CASSWTGSRTQYF.

This sequence joins TRBV30 and TRBJ1-1; weak D call: TRBD1 (5 bases). The CDR3 runs 13 residues. CDR1 and CDR2 from the germline V gene are GTSNPN and SVGIG (reference sequence). V lost 2 bases to trimming and J lost 3 bases, with 10 bases between them. The CDR3 DNA sequence: TGTGCCTGGAGTCATCAGGGTTACACTGAAGCTTTCTTT. This sequence encodes CAWSHQGYTEAFF.

The rearrangement uses TRBV4-1 and TRBJ2-1; TRBD2 might be the D (6 bases). V shed 0 bases and J shed 9 bases, with 18 bases lying between them. Germline V gives CDR1 MGHRA, CDR2 YSYEKL. The CDR3 is made up of 16 amino acids. The CDR3 is CASSQDLGTGVVEQFF. The DNA of the CDR3 is TGCGCCAGCAGCCAAGATTTAGGAACGGGAGTTGTTGAGCAGTTCTTC.

This clone was seen a single time. The rearrangement uses TRBV6-1 and TRBJ2-3; 11 bases match TRBD2. J lost 6 bases, V lost 7 bases, and 9 bases had no gene match. The CDR3 covers 15 residues. Germline V gene lookup returns CDR1 MNHNS and CDR2 SASEGT. CDR3 DNA: TGTGCCAGCACCCCGTTTTTAGCGGGAGGGGATACGCAGTATTTT. Protein sequence: CASTPFLAGGDTQYF.

The chain combines TRBV20-1 with TRBJ1-2; perhaps TRBD1 as D (5 bases). From germline, CDR1 is DFQATT and CDR2 SNEGSKA (reference sequence). The CDR3 consists of 11 residues. Trimming left V 4 bases short and J 8 bases short, with 11 bases between. CDR3 DNA sequence: TGCAGTGCTACGGACAACGGCGGCTACACCTTC. Encoded protein: CSATDNGGYTF.

The gene calls are TRBV7-9 and TRBJ1-2; 8 bases map to TRBD1. CDR3 length: 13 residues. The ends lost 3 bases at V and 8 bases at J; junction bases unmatched: 5. From germline, CDR1 is SEHNR and CDR2 FQNEAQ (reference sequence). The chain's CDR3 is CASSLTGVGGYTF. Written as DNA, the CDR3 is TGTGCCAGCAGCTTGACAGGGGTCGGGGGCTACACCTTC.

The J gene is TRBJ1-1, the V gene TRBV2, with 9 positions matching TRBD1. Germline CDR1 is SNHLY and CDR2 is FYNNEI. The CDR3 spans 14 residues. J gave up 3 bases and V 4 bases, and 3 bases lay outside the gene matches. Here the CDR3 DNA reads TGTGCCAGCAGTGGGGGACAGGGCTACACTGAAGCTTTCTTT. Translation: CASSGGQGYTEAFF.

This clone is a singleton in its sample. The chain uses TRBV29-1 and TRBJ1-3; D uncertain. Germline CDR1 and CDR2: SQVTM and ANQGSEA. The CDR3 runs 14 residues. Deletions cut 3 bases from V and 0 bases from J, with 9 bases between. In nucleotides, the CDR3 is TGCAGCGTTGAGGCACGTTACTCTGGAAACACCATATATTTT. It is translated as CSVEARYSGNTIYF.